These 12 T cell receptor beta chains were sequenced from one sample in a study of blood T cells in healthy people across ages. Together with a sample-barcoded 5' primer, a J-beta primer mix was included in a second PCR lasting about 6 to 11 cycles. TCRdb ran MiXCR on the 5' RACE reads and lists one entry per CDR3 protein. The table lists 1.5 million to 2 million distinct CDR3 sequences, about 50% of them singletons. The sequenced sample was blood. The receptor set was obtained from a middle-aged woman in good health.

V and J are TRBV20-1 and TRBJ2-5, with 10 bases identical to TRBD1. Trimming took 4 bases from V and 4 from J; bases not matched to a gene: 6. The CDR3 is 14 amino acids. Germline CDR1 DFQATT, CDR2 SNEGSKA (reference sequence). The CDR3 bases are TGCAGTGCTACCCGACAGGGGGCGCGAGAGACCCAGTACTTC. It encodes CSATRQGARETQYF.

The chain has TRBV12-3 or TRBV12-4 and TRBJ2-5; D call uncertain. The CDR3 runs 12 residues. Trimming stripped 1 base from V and 9 bases from J, with 9 bases between. CDR3 nucleotide sequence: TGTGCCAGCAGTTTAGTCGTGGCGGCCCAGTACTTC. Its translation: CASSLVVAAQYF.

This clonotype has more than one count but fewer than ten. The chain couples TRBV5-1 to TRBJ2-7; no definite D call. CDR3 length: 16 residues. Germline loops: CDR1 SGHRS, CDR2 YFSETQ. Trimming cost V 5 bases and J 1 base, with 19 bases left between them. The CDR3 DNA sequence: TGCGCCAGCAGTTTCATGCCTTTGGACGGATCCTACGAGCAGTACTTC. It translates to CASSFMPLDGSYEQYF.

This clonotype came up a few times. The V gene is TRBV4-3, the J gene TRBJ2-3; perhaps TRBD2 as D (5 bases). The CDR3 is 15 residues long. Deletions cut 0 bases from V and 4 bases from J, with 11 bases between. Germline-derived CDR1 and CDR2 are LGHNA and YSLEER. The CDR3 DNA is TGCGCCAGCAGCCAAGAATTATGGGGAGCAGATACGCAGTATTTT. Amino acid sequence: CASSQELWGADTQYF.

This chain connects TRBV28 to TRBJ2-5; tentatively, D is TRBD2 (6 bases). The tail of the sequence fits TRBJ2-1 better, so the J call may be wrong. This CDR3 has 11 amino acids. Germline V gene data show CDR1 as MDHEN and CDR2 as SYDVKM. For the CDR3, the DNA is TGTGCCAGCGAAACGGGAGAGACCCAGTTCTTC. This codes for CASETGETQFF.

This clonotype came up once. The J gene is TRBJ2-2, the V gene TRBV7-9, with D hard to call. Germline V lookup: CDR1 SEHNR, CDR2 FQNEAQ (reference sequence). Between the trimmed V and J ends, which lost 1 base and 1 base, there was a span of 7 bases. The CDR3 is 15 residues long. The CDR3 region is CASSLVSLNTGELFF. CDR3 bases: TGTGCCAGCAGCTTAGTCAGCTTGAACACCGGGGAGCTGTTTTTT.

This clonotype was recorded a few times. The chain has TRBV29-1 and TRBJ1-2; D gene uncertain. Germline CDR1 and CDR2: SQVTM and ANQGSEA. The V end lost 4 bases, the J end lost 6 bases, and 15 bases lay between the germline ends. The CDR3 extends over 13 amino acids. The DNA of the CDR3 is TGCAGCGTTGGAGGACCCCCACGCCATGGCTACACCTTC. Its translation is CSVGGPPRHGYTF.

V usage is TRBV5-1 and J usage is TRBJ2-4; TRBD1 matches at 9 bases. The end of the DNA aligns better with TRBJ2-5, so the J call may be wrong. Germline CDR1 SGHRS, CDR2 YFSETQ. The CDR3 has 17 amino acids. The chain's CDR3 is CASSLGRDRGIGGTQYF. CDR3 nucleotides: TGCGCCAGCAGCTTGGGTCGTGACAGGGGGATCGGAGGGACCCAGTACTTC.

CDR3 nucleotide sequence: TGTGCCAGCAGCTTGACGGGCAAGGTGGAAGAGACCCAGTACTTC. Translating gives CASSLTGKVEETQYF. The chain employs TRBV5-6 and TRBJ2-5; D is unclear. Germline assignment: CDR1 SGHDT and CDR2 YYEEEE. Trimming left V 1 base short and J 3 bases short, with 13 bases between. This CDR3 has 15 residues.

This rearrangement joins TRBV20-1 to TRBJ1-2; 9 positions match TRBD1. The length of the CDR3 is 16 residues. J gave up 4 bases and V 1 base, and 10 bases lay outside the gene matches. Germline-derived CDR1 and CDR2 are DFQATT and SNEGSKA (reference sequence). The CDR3 protein is CSARAGDRGGSYGYTF. The CDR3, as DNA: TGCAGTGCTAGAGCCGGAGACAGGGGGGGATCCTATGGCTACACCTTC.

CDR3 amino acids: CASSLRRGSLLHEQFF. The DNA for the CDR3 is TGTGCCAGCAGCTTAAGGCGGGGAAGCTTACTGCATGAGCAGTTCTTC. The genes are TRBV7-3 and TRBJ2-1, with a weak D call TRBD2 (6 bases). CDR1 and CDR2 (germline): SGHTA, FQGTGA. The germline V and J ends were trimmed by 1 base and 8 bases, with 18 bases remaining between them. This CDR3 has 16 amino acids.

As for this clonotype: The CDR3 end shows no conserved phenylalanine or tryptophan, and so a read error is likely. The DNA is left out, because the CDR3 cannot be placed on it with certainty; the CDR3 is given as TCRdb lists it. The chain links TRBV7-2 to TRBJ2-5; the table's D call, TRBD1, was not checked against the DNA. CDR1 is SGHTA and CDR2 is FQGNSA in the germline V gene. The CDR3 spans 17 residues, counting both ends. CDR3 sequence: CASSSRTGGDYGYTFGS.